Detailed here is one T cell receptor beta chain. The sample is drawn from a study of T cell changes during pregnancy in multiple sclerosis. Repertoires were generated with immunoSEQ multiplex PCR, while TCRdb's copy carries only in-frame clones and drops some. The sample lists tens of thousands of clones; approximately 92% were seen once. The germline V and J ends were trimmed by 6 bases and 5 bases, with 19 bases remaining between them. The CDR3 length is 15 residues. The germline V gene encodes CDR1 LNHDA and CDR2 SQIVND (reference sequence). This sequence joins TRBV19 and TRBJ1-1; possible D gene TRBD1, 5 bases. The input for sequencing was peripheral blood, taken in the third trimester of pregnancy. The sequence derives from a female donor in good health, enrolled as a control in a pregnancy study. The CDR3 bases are TGTGCCAGTAGGGCGGCGCGGGGCCGGGGAACTGAAGCTTTCTTT. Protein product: CASRAARGRGTEAFF.